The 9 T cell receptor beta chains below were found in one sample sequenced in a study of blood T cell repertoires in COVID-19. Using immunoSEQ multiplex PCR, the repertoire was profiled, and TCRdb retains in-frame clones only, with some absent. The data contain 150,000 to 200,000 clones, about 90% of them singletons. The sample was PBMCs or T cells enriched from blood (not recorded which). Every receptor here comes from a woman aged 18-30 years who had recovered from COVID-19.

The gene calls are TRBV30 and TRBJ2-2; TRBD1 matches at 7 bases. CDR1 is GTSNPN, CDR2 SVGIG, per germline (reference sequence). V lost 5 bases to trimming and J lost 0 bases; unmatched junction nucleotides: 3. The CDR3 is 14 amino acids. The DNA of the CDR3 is TGTGCCTGGCCGGGACAGTCGAACACCGGGGAGCTGTTTTTT. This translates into CAWPGQSNTGELFF. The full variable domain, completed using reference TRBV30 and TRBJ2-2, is SQTIHQWPATLVQPVGSPLSLECTVEGTSNPNLYWYRQAAGRGLQLLFYSVGIGQISSEVPQNLSASRPQDRQFILSSKKLLLSDSGFYLCAWPGQSNTGELFFGEGSRLTVL.

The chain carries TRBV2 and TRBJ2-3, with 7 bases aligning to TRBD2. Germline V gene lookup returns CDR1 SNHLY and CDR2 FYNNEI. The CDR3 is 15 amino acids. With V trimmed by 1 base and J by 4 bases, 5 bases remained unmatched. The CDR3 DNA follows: TGTGCCAGCAGTGAAGTCGGGGGGTTCGCAGATACGCAGTATTTT. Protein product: CASSEVGGFADTQYF.

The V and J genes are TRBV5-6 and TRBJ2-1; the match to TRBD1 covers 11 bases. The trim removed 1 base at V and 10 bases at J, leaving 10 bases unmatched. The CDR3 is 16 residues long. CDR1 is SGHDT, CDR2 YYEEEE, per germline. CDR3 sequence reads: CASSLRRTGGAWEQFF. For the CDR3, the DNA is TGTGCCAGCAGCTTGAGGAGGACAGGGGGCGCTTGGGAGCAGTTCTTC.

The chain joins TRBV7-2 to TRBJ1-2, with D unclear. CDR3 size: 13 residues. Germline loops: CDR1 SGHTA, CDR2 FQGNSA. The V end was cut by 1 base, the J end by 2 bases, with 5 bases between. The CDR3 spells CASSLDQNYGYTF. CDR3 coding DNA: TGTGCCAGCAGCTTAGACCAGAACTATGGCTACACCTTC.

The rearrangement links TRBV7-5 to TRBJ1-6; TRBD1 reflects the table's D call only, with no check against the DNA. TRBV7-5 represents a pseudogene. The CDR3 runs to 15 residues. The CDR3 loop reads CARSFDRADNSPLHF. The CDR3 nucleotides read TGTGCCAGAAGCTTTGACAGGGCGGACAATTCACCCCTCCACTTT.

Here the CDR3 reads CASSYMNTEAFF. DNA for the CDR3: TGTGCCAGCAGTTACATGAACACTGAAGCTTTCTTT. This chain joins TRBV12-3 or TRBV12-4 and TRBJ1-1; no reliable D call. V was cut by 4 bases and J by 0 bases, with 3 bases left in between. This CDR3 comprises 12 residues.

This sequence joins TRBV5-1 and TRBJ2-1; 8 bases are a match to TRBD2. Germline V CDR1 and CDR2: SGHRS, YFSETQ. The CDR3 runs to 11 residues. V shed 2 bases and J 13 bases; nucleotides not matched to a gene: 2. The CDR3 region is CASSFSGAQFF. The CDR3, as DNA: TGCGCCAGCAGCTTTAGCGGGGCCCAGTTCTTC.

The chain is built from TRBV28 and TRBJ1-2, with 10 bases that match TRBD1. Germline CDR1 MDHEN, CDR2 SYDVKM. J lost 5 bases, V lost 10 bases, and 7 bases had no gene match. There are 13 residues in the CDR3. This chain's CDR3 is CATEVGQGYGYTF. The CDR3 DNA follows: TGTGCCACCGAAGTGGGACAGGGGTATGGCTACACCTTC.

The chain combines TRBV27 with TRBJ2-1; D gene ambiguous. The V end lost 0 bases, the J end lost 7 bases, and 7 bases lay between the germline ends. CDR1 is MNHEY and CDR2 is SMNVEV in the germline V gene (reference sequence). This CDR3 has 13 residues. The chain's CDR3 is CASSLSSYNEQFF. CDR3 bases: TGTGCCAGCAGTTTATCCAGTTATAATGAGCAGTTCTTC.